In its sample, the clone carrying this T cell receptor (beta chain) was seen once. The data are from a study of blood T cells in healthy people across ages. Looked up from germline, CDR1 is SGDLS and CDR2 is YYNGEE. The CDR3 has 14 amino acids. V lost 4 bases and J lost 7, with 12 bases in between. For the second PCR, which ran for 7 to 11 cycles, a sample-barcoded 5' primer and a J-beta primer mix were used. TCRdb reanalysed the 5' RACE reads using MiXCR and keeps one entry per CDR3 protein. The sample consists of 800,000 to 1,300,000 distinct CDR3 sequences, approximately 25% of them appearing once. These same data were also listed under a study on T cells of mothers and their children.

The sample comprised blood. The gene calls are TRBV9 and TRBJ1-6; a possible D gene is TRBD1 (6 bases). The origin of this receptor is a girl under 10 years old in good health. CDR3: CASSPRQENSPLHF. In DNA form, the CDR3 reads TGTGCCAGCAGCCCGCGACAGGAGAATTCACCCCTCCACTTT. The whole variable domain, remainder taken from reference TRBV9 and TRBJ1-6, is DSGVTQTPKHLITATGQRVTLRCSPRSGDLSVYWYQQSLDQGLQFLIQYYNGEERAKGNILERFSAQQFPDLHSELNLSSLELGDSALYFCASSPRQENSPLHFGNGTRLTVT.